This entry features one T cell receptor beta chain sequence. The CDR3 extends over 13 amino acids. The junction had 4 bases not matched to a gene; V was cut back by 0 bases and J by 9 bases. CDR1 and CDR2 (germline): DFQATT, SNEGSKA (reference sequence). The sample comes from a study of T cell repertoires in cytomegalovirus infection. TCRdb itself ran the reads through MiXCR, one entry per CDR3 protein. This table holds some 300,000 distinct CDR3 sequences, 15% to 20% found once. V usage is TRBV20-1 and J usage is TRBJ2-1; 8 bases agree with TRBD2. Source material: PBMCs. This receptor was taken from a human donor in good health (CMV status not recorded). Some clones in this sample may be carry-over from other donors' samples. Here the CDR3 reads CSARDNSGIEQFF. The CDR3 bases are TGCAGTGCTAGAGATAATAGCGGGATTGAGCAGTTCTTC.